Listed below are T cell receptor beta chains from one sample, sequenced in a study of blood T cell repertoires in COVID-19. Assay: immunoSEQ multiplex PCR; the TCRdb copy retains only in-frame clones and omits some. The sample gives around 310,000 clones, nearly 90% of which show up once; more than 0.85% is in the top ten. Sequenced sample: peripheral blood. These receptors were collected from a woman between 40 and 55 years old with COVID-19, enrolled during active disease. Both conserved end residues are part of each CDR3. The order of the fields is J gene, V gene, D gene, clone size, CDR3 protein, CDR3 DNA. A D gene is named only where the DNA matches it firmly. Clone size is not always given. Where it is, it says once, few, many or a class for expanded clones.

j_call: TRBJ1-5; v_call: TRBV28; d_call: TRBD1; clone_size: .; cdr3_aa: CASSLDRVSNQPQHF; cdr3_nt: TGTGCCAGCAGTCTTGACAGGGTTAGCAATCAGCCCCAGCATTTT
j_call: TRBJ2-7; v_call: TRBV28; d_call: TRBD2; clone_size: .; cdr3_aa: CASSLRRLAGYEQYF; cdr3_nt: TGTGCCAGCAGTTTAAGGCGGCTAGCGGGCTACGAGCAGTACTTC
j_call: TRBJ1-1; v_call: TRBV18; d_call: .; clone_size: .; cdr3_aa: CASSPDRPPETEAFF; cdr3_nt: TGTGCCAGCTCACCTGACAGGCCTCCCGAGACTGAAGCTTTCTTT
j_call: TRBJ1-1; v_call: TRBV28; d_call: TRBD1; clone_size: .; cdr3_aa: CASSLAGTGDTEAFF; cdr3_nt: TGTGCCAGCAGTTTAGCCGGGACAGGGGACACTGAAGCTTTCTTT
j_call: TRBJ2-1; v_call: TRBV19; d_call: .; clone_size: once; cdr3_aa: CASTTAMAGGLNEQFF; cdr3_nt: TGTGCCAGTACCACCGCCATGGCAGGAGGACTCAATGAGCAGTTCTTC
j_call: TRBJ2-4; v_call: TRBV10-3; d_call: TRBD1; clone_size: once; cdr3_aa: CAISERRDRGPKNIQYF; cdr3_nt: TGTGCCATCAGTGAACGCCGGGACAGGGGACCCAAAAACATTCAGTACTTC
j_call: TRBJ2-7; v_call: TRBV21-1; d_call: .; clone_size: .; cdr3_aa: CASSKGETVPYEQYF; cdr3_nt: TGTGCCAGCAGCAAAGGTGAGACAGTTCCCTACGAGCAGTACTTC
j_call: TRBJ1-2; v_call: TRBV11-2; d_call: .; clone_size: .; cdr3_aa: CASSLVGGPYGYTF; cdr3_nt: TGTGCCAGCAGCTTAGTAGGAGGCCCCTATGGCTACACCTTC
j_call: TRBJ1-1; v_call: TRBV12-3/TRBV12-4; d_call: .; clone_size: .; cdr3_aa: CASSFSRNTEAFF; cdr3_nt: TGTGCCAGCAGTTTCTCGAGAAACACTGAAGCTTTCTTT
j_call: TRBJ1-5; v_call: TRBV28; d_call: .; clone_size: .; cdr3_aa: CASSFVGGPQHF; cdr3_nt: TGTGCCAGCAGTTTTGTCGGGGGTCCCCAGCATTTT
j_call: TRBJ1-5; v_call: TRBV28; d_call: .; clone_size: .; cdr3_aa: CASSSPGGGRYGQPQHF; cdr3_nt: TGTGCCAGCAGCTCGCCTGGGGGGGGCCGTTATGGGCAGCCCCAGCATTTT
j_call: TRBJ1-2; v_call: TRBV30; d_call: .; clone_size: .; cdr3_aa: CAWSEAGRQYGYTF; cdr3_nt: TGTGCCTGGAGTGAGGCAGGGCGGCAGTATGGCTACACCTTC
j_call: TRBJ1-2; v_call: TRBV30; d_call: .; clone_size: .; cdr3_aa: CAWKTGFGYTF; cdr3_nt: TGTGCCTGGAAAACAGGGTTCGGCTACACCTTC
j_call: TRBJ2-1; v_call: TRBV18; d_call: .; clone_size: .; cdr3_aa: CASSLQGTSSYNEQFF; cdr3_nt: TGTGCCAGCTCACTGCAGGGGACGAGCTCCTACAATGAGCAGTTCTTC
j_call: TRBJ1-1; v_call: TRBV28; d_call: TRBD1; clone_size: .; cdr3_aa: CASSLGQGKAFF; cdr3_nt: TGTGCCAGCAGTCTAGGACAGGGGAAAGCTTTCTTT
j_call: TRBJ2-3; v_call: TRBV18; d_call: .; clone_size: .; cdr3_aa: CASSPGAPVADTQYF; cdr3_nt: TGTGCCAGCTCACCAGGGGCCCCCGTGGCAGATACGCAGTATTTT
j_call: TRBJ2-3; v_call: TRBV29-1; d_call: TRBD1; clone_size: .; cdr3_aa: CSVRRGQETDTQYF; cdr3_nt: TGCAGCGTCCGTCGTGGACAGGAGACAGATACGCAGTATTTT
j_call: TRBJ1-2; v_call: TRBV7-2; d_call: TRBD1; clone_size: once; cdr3_aa: CASSAGGGQGYIRGYTF; cdr3_nt: TGTGCCAGCAGCGCCGGCGGGGGACAGGGATATATTAGGGGCTACACCTTC
j_call: TRBJ2-5; v_call: TRBV9; d_call: TRBD1; clone_size: .; cdr3_aa: CASSPSGQGQETQYF; cdr3_nt: TGTGCCAGCAGCCCCAGCGGACAGGGGCAGGAGACCCAGTACTTC
j_call: TRBJ1-6; v_call: TRBV15; d_call: TRBD1; clone_size: .; cdr3_aa: CATSRGGGQGASSPLHF; cdr3_nt: TGTGCCACCAGCAGGGGAGGGGGACAGGGGGCGTCTTCACCCCTCCACTTT
j_call: TRBJ1-1; v_call: TRBV6-2/TRBV6-3; d_call: .; clone_size: once; cdr3_aa: CASSYNRGMNTEAFF; cdr3_nt: TGTGCCAGCAGTTACAATCGGGGTATGAACACTGAAGCTTTCTTT
j_call: TRBJ1-1; v_call: TRBV5-4; d_call: TRBD1; clone_size: .; cdr3_aa: CASSLEWTGQDSNTEAFF; cdr3_nt: TGTGCCAGCAGCTTGGAATGGACGGGACAGGATTCGAACACTGAAGCTTTCTTT
j_call: TRBJ1-2; v_call: TRBV18; d_call: .; clone_size: once; cdr3_aa: CASSPMDRPIYGYTF; cdr3_nt: TGTGCCAGCTCACCAATGGACAGACCTATCTATGGCTACACCTTC
j_call: TRBJ1-1; v_call: TRBV9; d_call: TRBD1; clone_size: .; cdr3_aa: CASSAGARTGGSQGEAFF; cdr3_nt: TGTGCCAGCAGCGCGGGGGCGAGGACAGGGGGTTCACAGGGTGAAGCTTTCTTT
j_call: TRBJ1-2; v_call: TRBV9; d_call: .; clone_size: .; cdr3_aa: CASYRSPDSRYGYTF; cdr3_nt: TGTGCCAGCTACCGCTCACCCGACAGTCGCTATGGCTACACCTTC
j_call: TRBJ1-1; v_call: TRBV6-5; d_call: .; clone_size: .; cdr3_aa: CASITMNTEAFF; cdr3_nt: TGTGCCAGCATAACAATGAACACTGAAGCTTTCTTT
j_call: TRBJ1-3; v_call: TRBV28; d_call: .; clone_size: .; cdr3_aa: CASSRTASGNTIYF; cdr3_nt: TGTGCCAGCAGCCGGACAGCCTCTGGAAACACCATATATTTT
j_call: TRBJ1-1; v_call: TRBV29-1; d_call: .; clone_size: .; cdr3_aa: CSVESGDNTEAFF; cdr3_nt: TGCAGCGTTGAATCGGGAGATAACACTGAAGCTTTCTTT
j_call: TRBJ2-2; v_call: TRBV6-2/TRBV6-3; d_call: TRBD1; clone_size: .; cdr3_aa: CASSYLNGRQGADRELFF; cdr3_nt: TGTGCCAGCAGTTACTTGAATGGAAGACAGGGGGCCGATCGGGAGCTGTTTTTT
j_call: TRBJ1-1; v_call: TRBV27; d_call: TRBD1; clone_size: .; cdr3_aa: CASSFQGAAEAFF; cdr3_nt: TGTGCCAGCAGTTTCCAGGGGGCAGCTGAAGCTTTCTTT
j_call: TRBJ2-5; v_call: TRBV12-3/TRBV12-4; d_call: .; clone_size: .; cdr3_aa: CASTGEETQYF; cdr3_nt: TGTGCCAGCACTGGTGAGGAGACCCAGTACTTC
j_call: TRBJ1-4; v_call: TRBV19; d_call: .; clone_size: .; cdr3_aa: CASSLGRSEKLFF; cdr3_nt: TGTGCCAGTAGTCTTGGGAGAAGTGAAAAACTGTTTTTT
j_call: TRBJ2-7; v_call: TRBV7-9; d_call: TRBD1; clone_size: .; cdr3_aa: CASSTGQGAVYEQYF; cdr3_nt: TGTGCCAGCAGCACAGGACAGGGGGCGGTCTACGAGCAGTACTTC
j_call: TRBJ2-1; v_call: TRBV3-1/TRBV3-2; d_call: .; clone_size: .; cdr3_aa: CASSHGKGVSSYNEQFF; cdr3_nt: TGTGCCAGCAGCCATGGCAAAGGGGTTTCCTCCTACAATGAGCAGTTCTTC
j_call: TRBJ2-5; v_call: TRBV11-2; d_call: TRBD2; clone_size: .; cdr3_aa: CASSPAAGRETQYF; cdr3_nt: TGTGCCAGCAGCCCAGCAGCGGGAAGGGAGACCCAGTACTTC
j_call: TRBJ1-6; v_call: TRBV24-1; d_call: .; clone_size: .; cdr3_aa: CATSDPGGALHF; cdr3_nt: TGTGCCACCAGTGATCCTGGCGGGGCCCTCCACTTT
j_call: TRBJ1-6; v_call: TRBV28; d_call: .; clone_size: .; cdr3_aa: CASTVYNSPLHF; cdr3_nt: TGTGCCAGCACCGTTTATAATTCACCCCTCCACTTT
j_call: TRBJ1-2; v_call: TRBV30; d_call: TRBD1; clone_size: .; cdr3_aa: CAYAPGTDYGYTF; cdr3_nt: TGTGCCTACGCCCCCGGGACAGACTATGGCTACACCTTC
j_call: TRBJ2-1; v_call: TRBV7-6; d_call: TRBD1; clone_size: .; cdr3_aa: CASSLGSGQGNNEQFF; cdr3_nt: TGTGCCAGCAGCTTAGGGTCGGGACAGGGCAACAATGAGCAGTTCTTC
j_call: TRBJ2-3; v_call: TRBV12-5; d_call: TRBD2; clone_size: once; cdr3_aa: CASGFQGGTDTQYF; cdr3_nt: TGTGCTAGTGGTTTCCAGGGAGGGACAGATACGCAGTATTTT
j_call: TRBJ2-7; v_call: TRBV6-5; d_call: TRBD2; clone_size: .; cdr3_aa: CASRRLAGVYEQYF; cdr3_nt: TGTGCCAGCAGGAGACTAGCGGGAGTCTACGAGCAGTACTTC